The 6 T cell receptor beta chains in this list originate from one sample, sequenced in a study of technical replicates of blood from a few donors. Clones were read by immunoSEQ multiplex PCR, and TCRdb kept only the in-frame ones, dropping some. The sample gives about 88,000 clones, approximately 90% of which show up once; 0.2% to 0.3% is in the top ten. Sequencing was performed on T cells isolated from PBMCs. These receptors all stem from a human donor in good health.

This chain links TRBV7-9 with TRBJ2-2, with 7 bases matching TRBD1. Per germline, CDR1 SEHNR and CDR2 FQNEAQ (reference sequence). V trimming: 2 bases; J trimming: 2 bases; junction bases outside the gene matches: 14. This CDR3 has 19 residues. The CDR3 region is CASSLTSADRERNTGELFF. DNA of the CDR3: TGTGCCAGCAGCTTAACTTCGGCCGACAGGGAACGTAACACCGGGGAGCTGTTTTTT.

The gene calls are TRBV13 and TRBJ1-6, with D perhaps matching TRBD1 (6 bases). Looked up from germline, CDR1 is PRHDT and CDR2 is FYEKMQ (reference sequence). This CDR3 is 18 amino acids long. V lost 2 bases and J lost 4, with 18 bases in between. The DNA of the CDR3 is TGTGCCAGCAGCTTAATCGAGGCGGGGGGCCGGTATAATTCACCCCTCCACTTT. Translation: CASSLIEAGGRYNSPLHF.

Only one count was recorded for this clone. V and J are TRBV5-1 and TRBJ2-3; 9 positions agree with TRBD2. From germline, CDR1 is SGHRS and CDR2 YFSETQ. The CDR3 covers 17 residues. V was clipped by 4 bases and J by 1 base; unmatched bases: 10. The DNA of the CDR3 is TGCGCCAGCAGCCCCCGCTCCAGGACTAGCGGCACAGATACGCAGTATTTT. It translates to CASSPRSRTSGTDTQYF. The full variable domain, its missing parts supplied by reference TRBV5-1 and TRBJ2-3, is KAGVTQTPRYLIKTRGQQVTLSCSPISGHRSVSWYQQTPGQGLQFLFEYFSETQRNKGNFPGRFSGRQFSNSRSEMNVSTLELGDSALYLCASSPRSRTSGTDTQYFGPGTRLTVL.

The J gene is TRBJ2-7, the V gene TRBV5-4; D remains ambiguous. From germline, CDR1 is SGHNT and CDR2 YYREEE (reference sequence). The V and J ends lost 4 bases and 2 bases respectively, with 10 bases between them. The CDR3 has 13 residues. CDR3: CASSPDGAYEQYF. CDR3 coding DNA: TGTGCCAGCAGCCCCGACGGAGCCTACGAGCAGTACTTC. The full variable domain, rest sourced from reference TRBV5-4 and TRBJ2-7, is ETGVTQSPTHLIKTRGQQVTLRCSSQSGHNTVSWYQQALGQGPQFIFQYYREEENGRGNFPPRFSGLQFPNYSSELNVNALELDDSALYLCASSPDGAYEQYFGPGTRLTVT.

This rearrangement joins TRBV7-3 to TRBJ1-1; D gene unclear. The CDR3 sequence is 13 residues long. Trimming removed 6 bases at V and 1 base at J, with 9 bases between. Germline lookup yields CDR1 SGHTA and CDR2 FQGTGA. CDR3 amino acids: CASSFAQNTEAFF. The CDR3 DNA is TGTGCCAGCAGTTTCGCGCAGAACACTGAAGCTTTCTTT.

This chain joins TRBV5-1 and TRBJ2-2, with a weak D call TRBD2 (5 bases). V lost 4 bases and J lost 4, with 17 bases in between. Germline V lookup: CDR1 SGHRS, CDR2 YFSETQ. The CDR3 has 16 amino acids. The CDR3 bases are TGCGCCAGCAGCCAGAACTTTAGAGGGCCCACCGGGGAGCTGTTTTTT. Encoded protein: CASSQNFRGPTGELFF.